What follows are 10 T cell receptor beta chains derived from one specimen sequenced in a study of blood T cell repertoires in COVID-19. Profiled with immunoSEQ multiplex PCR; TCRdb holds only in-frame clones, not every one. The repertoire includes about 230,000 clones, approximately 84% of them detected once, and about a sixth sits in the top ten. The sample consisted of PBMCs or T cells enriched from blood (not recorded which). All receptors derive from a man aged 18 to 29 who had recovered from COVID-19.

The chain employs TRBV6-6 and TRBJ1-5; TRBD1 matches 8 bases. Germline loops: CDR1 MNHNY, CDR2 SVGAGI (reference sequence). The CDR3 length is 12 residues. Trimming removed 8 bases from V and 8 bases from J; junction bases left unmatched: 5. CDR3 nucleotides: TGTGCCAGCGGACAGGGTAGTGAGCCCCAGCATTTT. It translates to CASGQGSEPQHF.

The chain joins TRBV27 to TRBJ1-2; 10 positions agree with TRBD1. Per the germline V gene, CDR1 is MNHEY and CDR2 is SMNVEV (reference sequence). The CDR3 has 15 residues. V shed 5 bases and J 8 bases; nucleotides not matched to a gene: 11. CDR3 protein: CASSTRDRGMGGYTF. In DNA, the CDR3 is TGTGCCAGCAGTACCCGGGACAGGGGAATGGGCGGCTACACCTTC.

A few counts support this clone. The J gene is TRBJ2-7, the V gene TRBV19; 7 positions match TRBD2. The CDR3 loop spans 14 amino acids. V trimming: 4 bases; J trimming: 0 bases; junction bases outside the gene matches: 3. CDR1 is LNHDA, CDR2 SQIVND, per germline (reference sequence). The CDR3 nucleotides read TGTGCCAGTAGTAGGGGGGGTAGCTCCTACGAGCAGTACTTC. This gives the protein CASSRGGSSYEQYF.

The rearrangement uses TRBV7-9 and TRBJ2-1, with D unresolved. The CDR3 has 12 amino acids. V lost 8 bases and J 0 bases, leaving 5 bases between the germline ends. The V gene's germline CDR1 is SEHNR and CDR2 FQNEAQ (reference sequence). Here the CDR3 reads CASASSYNEQFF. CDR3 DNA: TGTGCCAGCGCGAGCTCCTACAATGAGCAGTTCTTC.

The chain couples TRBV18 to TRBJ2-7; TRBD1 matches at 12 bases. This CDR3 has 14 amino acids. The germline CDR1 and CDR2 sequences are KGHSH and LQKENI. V lost 6 bases and J lost 8; bases outside the gene matches: 8. DNA for the CDR3: TGTGCCAGCTCCCCGGGACAGGGGGCGTTGAAGCAGTACTTC. It is translated as CASSPGQGALKQYF.

This chain connects TRBV7-3 to TRBJ1-3, with D tentatively TRBD1 (5 bases). The V end was cut by 5 bases, the J end by 0 bases, with 8 bases between. Germline V gene sequence: CDR1 SGHTA, CDR2 FQGTGA. This CDR3 contains 14 residues. CDR3 amino acids: CASSPGNSGNTIYF. DNA of the CDR3: TGTGCCAGCAGCCCAGGGAACTCTGGAAACACCATATATTTT. The full variable domain, with the rest looked up from reference TRBV7-3 and TRBJ1-3, is GAGVSQTPSNKVTEKGKYVELRCDPISGHTALYWYRQSLGQGPEFLIYFQGTGAADDSGLPNDRFFAVRPEGSVSTLKIQRTERGDSAVYLCASSPGNSGNTIYFGEGSWLTVV.

The V and J genes are TRBV19 and TRBJ2-5, with 8 bases identical to TRBD2. Germline V CDR1 and CDR2: LNHDA, SQIVND (reference sequence). With V trimmed by 6 bases and J by 5 bases, 8 bases remained unmatched. The CDR3 runs 14 residues. CDR3 sequence reads: CASRYRGGWETQYF. CDR3 nucleotide sequence: TGTGCCAGTAGATATCGGGGGGGCTGGGAGACCCAGTACTTC.

V is TRBV11-2 and J is TRBJ2-5; TRBD2 aligns across 7 bases. Germline CDR1 is SGHAT and CDR2 is FQNNGV. V was clipped by 7 bases and J by 4 bases; unmatched bases: 12. The CDR3 consists of 15 residues. DNA of the CDR3: TGTGCCAGCACCGTCACCCAGGGAGGGATAGAGACCCAGTACTTC. It yields the protein CASTVTQGGIETQYF.

The chain joins TRBV19 to TRBJ2-7, with 7 positions matching TRBD1. Trimming at V came to 6 bases and at J to 6 bases, leaving 11 bases not matched to a gene. The CDR3 loop spans 14 amino acids. Germline CDR1 reads LNHDA; CDR2 reads SQIVND (reference sequence). The CDR3 sequence is CASRLAGGKGEQYF. The CDR3 DNA follows: TGTGCCAGTAGACTTGCAGGGGGTAAGGGCGAGCAGTACTTC.

The table lists this clone with a few counts. Given a much more abundant clone one base away, this may be a read error. Distinct nucleotide sequences in the sample also encode this CDR3. The V and J genes are TRBV4-2 and TRBJ1-5; D ambiguous. The V gene lost 0 bases and the J gene lost 2 bases, with 11 bases spanning the gap. The CDR3 has 16 amino acids. The germline V gene encodes CDR1 LGHNA and CDR2 YNFKEQ. As DNA, the CDR3 is TGTGCCAGCAGCCAAGATTTAGAGAGGGGCAATCAGCCCCAGCATTTT. As protein: CASSQDLERGNQPQHF.